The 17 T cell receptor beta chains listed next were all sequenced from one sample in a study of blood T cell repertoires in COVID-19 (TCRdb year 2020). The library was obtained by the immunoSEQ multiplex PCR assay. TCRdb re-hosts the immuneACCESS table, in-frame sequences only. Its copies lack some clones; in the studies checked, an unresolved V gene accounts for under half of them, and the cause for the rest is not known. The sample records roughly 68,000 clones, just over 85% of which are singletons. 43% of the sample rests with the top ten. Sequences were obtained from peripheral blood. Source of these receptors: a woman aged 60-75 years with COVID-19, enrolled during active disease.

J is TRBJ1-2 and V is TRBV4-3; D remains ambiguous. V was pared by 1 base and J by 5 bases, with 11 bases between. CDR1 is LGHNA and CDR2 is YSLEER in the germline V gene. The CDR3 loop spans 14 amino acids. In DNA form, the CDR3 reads TGCGCCAGCAGCCAAGTGGGCCTTGGGTATGGCTACACCTTC. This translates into CASSQVGLGYGYTF.

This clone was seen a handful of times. CDR3 bases: TGTGCCAGCAGCTTTACAGAAAAAGAGACCCAGTACTTC. Its translation: CASSFTEKETQYF. The gene calls are TRBV7-8 and TRBJ2-5, with D hard to call. The ends were cut back, 3 bases at V and 3 bases at J, with 8 bases in the middle. Germline loops: CDR1 SGHVS, CDR2 FQNEAQ. The CDR3 length is 13 residues. Together with reference TRBV7-8 and TRBJ2-5, the CDR3 gives the full variable domain: GAGVSQSPRYKVAKRGQDVALRCDPISGHVSLFWYQQALGQGPEFLTYFQNEAQLDKSGLPSDRFFAERPEGSVSTLKIQRTQQEDSAVYLCASSFTEKETQYFGPGTRLLVL.

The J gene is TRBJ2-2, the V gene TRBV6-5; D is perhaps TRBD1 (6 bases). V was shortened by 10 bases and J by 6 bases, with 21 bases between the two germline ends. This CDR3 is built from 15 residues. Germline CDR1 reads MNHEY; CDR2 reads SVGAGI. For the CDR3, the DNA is TGTGCCACCCTGACAGGACCCTTCCCGGCCGGGGAGCTGTTTTTT. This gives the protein CATLTGPFPAGELFF.

The CDR3 DNA reads as TGTGCCACCAGCAGAGATCTGGTTAGGACAGGGAGTAGCGGGCAGTTCTTC. It translates to CATSRDLVRTGSSGQFF. V usage is TRBV15 and J usage is TRBJ2-1, with 8 bases identical to TRBD1. Per the germline V gene, CDR1 is LNHNV and CDR2 is YYDKDF (reference sequence). CDR3 size: 17 residues. J gave up 12 bases and V 0 bases, and 16 bases lay outside the gene matches.

CDR3: CASSPPEDRYYGYTF. The CDR3 bases are TGTGCCAGCTCACCCCCCGAGGACAGGTACTATGGCTACACCTTC. The gene calls are TRBV18 and TRBJ1-2; 7 bases are a match to TRBD1. The germline gives CDR1 KGHSH, CDR2 LQKENI. V lost 3 bases to trimming and J lost 3 bases; unmatched junction nucleotides: 7. The CDR3 runs 15 residues.

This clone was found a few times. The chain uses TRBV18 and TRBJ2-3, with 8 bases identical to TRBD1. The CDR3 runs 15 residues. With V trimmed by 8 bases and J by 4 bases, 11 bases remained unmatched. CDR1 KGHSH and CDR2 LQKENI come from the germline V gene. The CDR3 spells CASTPGGQAPDTQYF. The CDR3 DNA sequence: TGTGCCAGCACTCCCGGGGGACAGGCTCCAGATACGCAGTATTTT.

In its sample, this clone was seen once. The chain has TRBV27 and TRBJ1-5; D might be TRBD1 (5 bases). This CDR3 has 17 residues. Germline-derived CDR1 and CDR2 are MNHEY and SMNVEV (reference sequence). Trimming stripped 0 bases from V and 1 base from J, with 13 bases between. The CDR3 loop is CASSLSWQGLSNQPQHF. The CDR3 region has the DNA TGTGCCAGCAGTTTATCTTGGCAGGGACTGAGCAATCAGCCCCAGCATTTT.

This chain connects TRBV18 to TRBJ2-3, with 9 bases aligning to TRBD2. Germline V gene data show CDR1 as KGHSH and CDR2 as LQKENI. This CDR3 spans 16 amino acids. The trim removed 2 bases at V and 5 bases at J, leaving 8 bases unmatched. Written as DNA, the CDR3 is TGTGCCAGCTCACCAGAGGTAGCGGGGGCAAGAGATACGCAGTATTTT. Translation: CASSPEVAGARDTQYF. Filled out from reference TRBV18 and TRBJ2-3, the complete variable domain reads NAGVMQNPRHLVRRRGQEARLRCSPMKGHSHVYWYRQLPEEGLKFMVYLQKENIIDESGMPKERFSAEFPKEGPSILRIQQVVRGDSAAYFCASSPEVAGARDTQYFGPGTRLTVL.

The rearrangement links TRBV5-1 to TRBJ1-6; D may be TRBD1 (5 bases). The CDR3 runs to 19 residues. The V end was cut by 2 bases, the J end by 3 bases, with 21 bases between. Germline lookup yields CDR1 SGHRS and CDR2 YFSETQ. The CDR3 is CASSLTGTSTVNYNSPLHF. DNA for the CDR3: TGCGCCAGCAGCTTAACCGGGACTTCTACCGTAAACTATAATTCACCCCTCCACTTT.

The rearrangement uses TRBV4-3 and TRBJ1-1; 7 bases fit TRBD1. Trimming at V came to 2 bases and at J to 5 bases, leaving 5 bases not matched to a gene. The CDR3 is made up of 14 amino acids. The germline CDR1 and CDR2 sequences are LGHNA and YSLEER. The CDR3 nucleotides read TGCGCCAGCAGCCAACGACAGGGAAGGACTGAAGCTTTCTTT. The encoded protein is CASSQRQGRTEAFF.

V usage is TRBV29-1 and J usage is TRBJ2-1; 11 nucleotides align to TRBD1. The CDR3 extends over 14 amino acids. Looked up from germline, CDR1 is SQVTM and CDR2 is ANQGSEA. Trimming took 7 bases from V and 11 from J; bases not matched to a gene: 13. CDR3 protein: CSGSHRTGGAQQFF. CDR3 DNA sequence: TGCAGCGGATCGCATAGGACAGGGGGCGCGCAGCAGTTCTTC.

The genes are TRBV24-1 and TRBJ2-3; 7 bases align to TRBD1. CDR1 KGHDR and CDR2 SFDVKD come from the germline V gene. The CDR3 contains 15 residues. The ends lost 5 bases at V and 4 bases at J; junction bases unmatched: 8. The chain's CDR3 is CATSAPGTDPDTQYF. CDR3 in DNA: TGTGCCACCAGTGCCCCTGGGACAGATCCAGATACGCAGTATTTT.

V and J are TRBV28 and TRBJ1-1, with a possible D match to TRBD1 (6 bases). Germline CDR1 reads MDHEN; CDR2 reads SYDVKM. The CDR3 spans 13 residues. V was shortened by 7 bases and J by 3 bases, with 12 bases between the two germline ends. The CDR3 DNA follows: TGTGCCAGCACCCGACAGGCAGACACTGAAGCTTTCTTT. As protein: CASTRQADTEAFF.

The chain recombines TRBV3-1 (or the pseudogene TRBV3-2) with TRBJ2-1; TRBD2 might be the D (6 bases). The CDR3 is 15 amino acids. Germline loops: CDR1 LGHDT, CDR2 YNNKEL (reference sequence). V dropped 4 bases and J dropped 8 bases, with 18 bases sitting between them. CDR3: CASSPYSLGGYEQFF. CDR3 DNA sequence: TGTGCCAGCAGCCCCTATTCCCTGGGAGGATATGAGCAGTTCTTC.

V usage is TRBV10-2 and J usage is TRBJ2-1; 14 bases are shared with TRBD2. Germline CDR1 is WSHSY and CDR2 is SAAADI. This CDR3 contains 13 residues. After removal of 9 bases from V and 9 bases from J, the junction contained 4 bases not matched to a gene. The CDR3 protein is CASTGLAGVEQFF. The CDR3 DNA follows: TGCGCCAGTACGGGACTAGCGGGAGTTGAGCAGTTCTTC.

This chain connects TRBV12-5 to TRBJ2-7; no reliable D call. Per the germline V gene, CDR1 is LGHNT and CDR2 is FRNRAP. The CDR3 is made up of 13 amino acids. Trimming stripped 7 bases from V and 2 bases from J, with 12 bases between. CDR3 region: CASAHTSAYEQYF. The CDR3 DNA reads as TGTGCTAGTGCCCACACCAGCGCCTACGAGCAGTACTTC.

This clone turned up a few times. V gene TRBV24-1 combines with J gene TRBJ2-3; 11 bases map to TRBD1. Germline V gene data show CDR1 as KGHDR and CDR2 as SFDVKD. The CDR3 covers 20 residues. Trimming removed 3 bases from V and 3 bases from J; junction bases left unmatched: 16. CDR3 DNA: TGTGCCACCAGTGATCCAAACCGGGACAGGGGGACCCTGGGGACAGATACGCAGTATTTT. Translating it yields CATSDPNRDRGTLGTDTQYF.